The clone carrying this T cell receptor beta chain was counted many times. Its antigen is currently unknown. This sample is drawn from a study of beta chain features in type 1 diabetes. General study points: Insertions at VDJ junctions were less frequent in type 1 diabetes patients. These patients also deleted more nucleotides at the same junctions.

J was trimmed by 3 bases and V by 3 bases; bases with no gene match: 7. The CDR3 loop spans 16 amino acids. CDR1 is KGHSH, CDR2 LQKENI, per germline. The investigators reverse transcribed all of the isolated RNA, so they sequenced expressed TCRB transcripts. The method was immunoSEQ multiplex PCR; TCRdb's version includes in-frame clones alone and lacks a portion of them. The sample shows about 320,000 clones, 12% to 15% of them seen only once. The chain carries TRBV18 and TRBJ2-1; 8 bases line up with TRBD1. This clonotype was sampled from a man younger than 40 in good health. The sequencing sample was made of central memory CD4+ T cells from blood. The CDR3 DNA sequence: TGTGCCAGCTCACCCGGACAGGGCTCGGGCTACAATGAGCAGTTCTTC. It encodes CASSPGQGSGYNEQFF.